This TCR beta chain is drawn from a study of blood T cell repertoires in COVID-19. The overall study: Sources were T cells, B-cell-depleted T cells, or PBMCs; the material itself was cDNA or gDNA.

Sequencing was performed with immunoSEQ multiplex PCR; in TCRdb, only in-frame clones are kept and a portion is missing. Of approximately 84,000 clones detected, about 80% appear once; the ten largest clones hold 15% to 20%. V gave up 5 bases and J gave up 4 bases, with 14 bases separating them. CDR1 is LNHDA and CDR2 is SQIVND in the germline V gene (reference sequence). This CDR3 is 14 amino acids long. The specimen sequenced was peripheral blood. This sequence originates from a human donor in a cohort sampled during active COVID-19. J is TRBJ1-2 and V is TRBV19; D not certain. In DNA form, the CDR3 reads TGTGCCAGTAGTGCACAGTATACCCTCTATGGCTACACCTTC. Residues: CASSAQYTLYGYTF.